A selection of T cell receptor beta chains follows, all from one sample in a study of T cell responses to AZD1222 COVID-19 vaccine. The assay was immunoSEQ multiplex PCR, and TCRdb's table has in-frame clones only and misses some. The sample has roughly 120,000 clones, around nine tenths seen once. Sample: peripheral blood, taken on day 0 of AZD1222 vaccination. The receptors were sampled from an adult in good health. The CDR3 runs from the conserved cysteine through the conserved F or W. The D gene is left open where the match is weak. Rows give clone size only sometimes, using once, few, many, or a class for an expanded clone.

J gene: TRBJ1-6
CDR3 length: 14
clone size: once
D gene: .
V gene: TRBV9
CDR3 protein: CASSVEGRNSPLHF
CDR3 DNA: TGTGCCAGCAGCGTAGAGGGCAGAAATTCACCCCTCCACTTT

J gene: TRBJ1-6
CDR3 length: 11
clone size: .
D gene: .
V gene: TRBV27
CDR3 protein: CASSLGQSLHF
CDR3 DNA: TGTGCCAGCAGTTTAGGACAATCACTCCACTTT

J gene: TRBJ2-7
CDR3 length: 15
clone size: .
D gene: .
V gene: TRBV4-2
CDR3 protein: CASSQAAGVSYEQYF
CDR3 DNA: TGTGCCAGCAGCCAAGCAGCGGGCGTCTCCTACGAGCAGTACTTC

J gene: TRBJ1-1
CDR3 length: 14
clone size: .
D gene: .
V gene: TRBV29-1
CDR3 protein: CSVGSGGGLARAFF
CDR3 DNA: TGCAGCGTTGGATCGGGCGGGGGCCTGGCTCGAGCTTTCTTT

J gene: TRBJ2-7
CDR3 length: 14
clone size: .
D gene: .
V gene: TRBV5-4
CDR3 protein: CASSLAQGANEQYF
CDR3 DNA: TGTGCCAGCAGCTTGGCACAGGGCGCAAACGAGCAGTACTTC

J gene: TRBJ2-2
CDR3 length: 12
clone size: .
D gene: .
V gene: TRBV30
CDR3 protein: CAWRRHDGELFF
CDR3 DNA: TGTGCCTGGAGAAGGCATGACGGGGAGCTGTTTTTT

J gene: TRBJ1-1
CDR3 length: 17
clone size: few
D gene: TRBD1
V gene: TRBV15
CDR3 protein: CATSRDFRQGKNTEAFF
CDR3 DNA: TGTGCCACCAGCAGAGATTTCCGACAGGGGAAGAACACTGAAGCTTTCTTT

J gene: TRBJ2-5
CDR3 length: 13
clone size: .
D gene: .
V gene: TRBV3-1/TRBV3-2
CDR3 protein: CASSLTAQETQYF
CDR3 DNA: TGTGCCAGCAGCCTGACAGCCCAAGAGACCCAGTACTTC

J gene: TRBJ2-1
CDR3 length: 14
clone size: .
D gene: .
V gene: TRBV7-2
CDR3 protein: CASSSQGGYNEQFF
CDR3 DNA: TGTGCCAGCAGCTCACAGGGGGGGTACAATGAGCAGTTCTTC

J gene: TRBJ1-2
CDR3 length: 16
clone size: once
D gene: .
V gene: TRBV11-2
CDR3 protein: CASSLGAEINRYGYTF
CDR3 DNA: TGTGCCAGCAGCTTAGGGGCAGAAATTAACCGCTATGGCTACACCTTC

J gene: TRBJ1-1
CDR3 length: 12
clone size: .
D gene: .
V gene: TRBV6-5
CDR3 protein: CASTVWNTEAFF
CDR3 DNA: TGTGCCAGCACCGTCTGGAACACTGAAGCTTTCTTT

J gene: TRBJ1-1
CDR3 length: 11
clone size: .
D gene: .
V gene: TRBV12-3/TRBV12-4
CDR3 protein: CAKLGRTEAFF
CDR3 DNA: TGTGCCAAGTTAGGTCGAACTGAAGCTTTCTTT

J gene: TRBJ2-1
CDR3 length: 14
clone size: .
D gene: .
V gene: TRBV29-1
CDR3 protein: CSVGGGVGFNEQFF
CDR3 DNA: TGCAGCGTTGGAGGTGGGGTCGGATTCAATGAGCAGTTCTTC

J gene: TRBJ2-7
CDR3 length: 14
clone size: .
D gene: .
V gene: TRBV19
CDR3 protein: CASSIKLGVYEQYF
CDR3 DNA: TGTGCCAGTAGTATTAAATTGGGCGTTTACGAGCAGTACTTC

J gene: TRBJ2-7
CDR3 length: 15
clone size: .
D gene: TRBD2
V gene: TRBV6-2/TRBV6-3
CDR3 protein: CASSPLAGGPYEQYF
CDR3 DNA: TGTGCCAGCAGTCCCCTAGCGGGAGGGCCCTACGAGCAGTACTTC

J gene: TRBJ1-2
CDR3 length: 14
clone size: .
D gene: .
V gene: TRBV29-1
CDR3 protein: CSARVSLGGYGYTF
CDR3 DNA: TGCAGCGCCAGAGTATCTTTAGGTGGCTATGGCTACACCTTC

J gene: TRBJ2-3
CDR3 length: 13
clone size: .
D gene: .
V gene: TRBV27
CDR3 protein: CASRRDTTDTQYF
CDR3 DNA: TGTGCCAGCAGGAGGGACACCACAGATACGCAGTATTTT